This T cell receptor beta chain comes out of a study of T-cell reconstitution after alpha-beta-depleted transplantation in children. This clonotype was counted many times. Its target is not known. Whole-study findings and limits: Expanded graft clones numbering several hundred reportedly gave rise to alpha-beta T cells about two months after transplant. Newly made T cells mostly supplied T-cell counts and diversity one year after transplant. Surviving recipient T cells and thymic progenitors produced the high day-60 TCRbeta diversity seen in some patients.

As it was prepared, the TCRbeta library received unique molecular identifiers. TCRdb reprocessed the PCR reads with MiXCR, giving one entry per CDR3 protein. The data hold under 85,000 distinct CDR3 sequences, with about a sixth observed a single time. From germline, CDR1 is SGHRS and CDR2 YFSETQ. This CDR3 is 14 amino acids long. Trimming cost V 1 base and J 6 bases, with 14 bases left between them. The rearrangement joins TRBV5-1 to TRBJ2-7; the D call may be TRBD1 or TRBD2 (6 bases each). The sequence derives from a male patient under 10 years old who had a stem cell transplant for acute lymphoblastic leukemia, so the T cells may come from the graft donor. This material consisted of PBMCs, mostly from graft donor cells, taken 360 days after TCRalphabeta/CD19-depleted stem cell transplant. The CDR3 spells CASSLLWGAFEQYF. The CDR3 DNA reads as TGCGCCAGCAGCTTGTTGTGGGGGGCTTTCGAGCAGTACTTC. Full variable domain (rest looked up from reference TRBV5-1 and TRBJ2-7): KAGVTQTPRYLIKTRGQQVTLSCSPISGHRSVSWYQQTPGQGLQFLFEYFSETQRNKGNFPGRFSGRQFSNSRSEMNVSTLELGDSALYLCASSLLWGAFEQYFGPGTRLTVT.